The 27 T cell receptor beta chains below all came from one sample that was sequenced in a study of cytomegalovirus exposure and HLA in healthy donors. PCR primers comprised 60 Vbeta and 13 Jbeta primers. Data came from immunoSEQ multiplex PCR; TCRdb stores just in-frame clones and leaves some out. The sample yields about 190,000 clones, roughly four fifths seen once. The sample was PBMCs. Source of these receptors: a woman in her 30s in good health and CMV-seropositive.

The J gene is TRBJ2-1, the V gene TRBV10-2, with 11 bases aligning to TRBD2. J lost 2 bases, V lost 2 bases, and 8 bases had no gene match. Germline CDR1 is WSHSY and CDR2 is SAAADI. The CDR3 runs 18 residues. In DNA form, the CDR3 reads TGCGCCAGCAGTGAGCTAAGACTAGCGGGACGGACCTACAATGAGCAGTTCTTC. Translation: CASSELRLAGRTYNEQFF.

In DNA, the CDR3 is TGTGCCAGCAGTGAAGGACAGGGCGGGGACACCTTC. Residues: CASSEGQGGDTF. The chain recombines TRBV6-1 with TRBJ1-2; 7 bases match TRBD1. V shed 1 base, J shed 12 bases, and the junction held 5 bases outside the gene matches. This CDR3 comprises 12 residues. CDR1 is MNHNS, CDR2 SASEGT, per germline.

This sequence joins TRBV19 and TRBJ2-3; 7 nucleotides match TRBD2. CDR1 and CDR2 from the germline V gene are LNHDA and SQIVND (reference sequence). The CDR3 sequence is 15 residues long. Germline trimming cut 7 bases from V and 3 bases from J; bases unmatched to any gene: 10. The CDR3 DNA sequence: TGTGCCAGTACCCCCAGCCGGGAGGTAACAGATACGCAGTATTTT. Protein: CASTPSREVTDTQYF.

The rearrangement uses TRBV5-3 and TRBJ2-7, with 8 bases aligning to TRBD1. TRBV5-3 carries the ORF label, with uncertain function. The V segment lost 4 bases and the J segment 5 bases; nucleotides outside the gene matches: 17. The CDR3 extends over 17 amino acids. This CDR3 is CARSLSLDRGRRNEQYF. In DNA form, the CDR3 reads TGTGCCAGAAGCCTTTCGCTCGACAGGGGTCGGCGCAACGAGCAGTACTTC.

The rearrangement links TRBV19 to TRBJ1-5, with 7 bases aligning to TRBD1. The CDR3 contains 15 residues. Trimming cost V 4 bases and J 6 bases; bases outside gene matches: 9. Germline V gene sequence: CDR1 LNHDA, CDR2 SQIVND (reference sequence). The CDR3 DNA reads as TGTGCCAGTAGTACCTATGGACAGGCAGTTCAGCCCCAGCATTTT. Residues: CASSTYGQAVQPQHF.

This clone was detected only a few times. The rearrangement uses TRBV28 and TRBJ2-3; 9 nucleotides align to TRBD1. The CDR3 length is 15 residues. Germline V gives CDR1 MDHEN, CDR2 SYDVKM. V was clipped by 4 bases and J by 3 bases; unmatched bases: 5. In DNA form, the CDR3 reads TGTGCCAGCAGTTCCCGGACAGGGGTGACAGATACGCAGTATTTT. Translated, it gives CASSSRTGVTDTQYF.

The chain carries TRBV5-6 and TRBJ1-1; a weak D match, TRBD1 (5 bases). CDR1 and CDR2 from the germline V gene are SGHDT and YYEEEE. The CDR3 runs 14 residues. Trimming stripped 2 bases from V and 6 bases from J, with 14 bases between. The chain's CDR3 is CASSFGAWGAEAFF. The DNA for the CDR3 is TGTGCCAGCAGCTTCGGAGCGTGGGGGGCTGAAGCTTTCTTT.

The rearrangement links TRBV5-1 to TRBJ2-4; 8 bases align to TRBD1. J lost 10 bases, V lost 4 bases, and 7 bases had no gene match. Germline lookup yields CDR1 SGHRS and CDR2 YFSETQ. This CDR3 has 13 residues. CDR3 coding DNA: TGCGCCAGCAGCGGGGCAGGGGGCGGGATTCAGTACTTC. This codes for CASSGAGGGIQYF.

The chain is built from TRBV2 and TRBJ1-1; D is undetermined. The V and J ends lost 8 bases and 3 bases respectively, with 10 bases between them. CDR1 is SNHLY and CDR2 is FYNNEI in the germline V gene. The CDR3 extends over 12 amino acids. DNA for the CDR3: TGTGCCAGCGGGGAGGGAGACACTGAAGCTTTCTTT. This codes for CASGEGDTEAFF. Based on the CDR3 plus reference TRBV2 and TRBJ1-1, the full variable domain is EPEVTQTPSHQVTQMGQEVILRCVPISNHLYFYWYRQILGQKVEFLVSFYNNEISEKSEIFDDQFSVERPDGSNFTLKIRSTKLEDSAMYFCASGEGDTEAFFGQGTRLTVV.

Here the CDR3 DNA reads TGTGCCAGCAGTGACTGGAGTTCCACAGATACGCAGTATTTT. Translated, it gives CASSDWSSTDTQYF. The rearrangement uses TRBV6-4 and TRBJ2-3; no clear D. The CDR3 spans 14 residues. Deletions cut 1 base from V and 2 bases from J, with 7 bases between. Germline V gene data show CDR1 as MRHNA and CDR2 as SNTAGT.

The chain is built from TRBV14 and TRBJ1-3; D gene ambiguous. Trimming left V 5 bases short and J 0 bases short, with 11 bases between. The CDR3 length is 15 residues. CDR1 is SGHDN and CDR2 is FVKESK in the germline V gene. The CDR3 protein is CASSLQSLSGNTIYF. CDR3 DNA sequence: TGTGCCAGCAGCTTACAGAGCCTCTCTGGAAACACCATATATTTT. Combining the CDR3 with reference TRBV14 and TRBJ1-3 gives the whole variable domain EAGVTQFPSHSVIEKGQTVTLRCDPISGHDNLYWYRRVMGKEIKFLLHFVKESKQDESGMPNNRFLAERTGGTYSTLKVQPAELEDSGVYFCASSLQSLSGNTIYFGEGSWLTVV.

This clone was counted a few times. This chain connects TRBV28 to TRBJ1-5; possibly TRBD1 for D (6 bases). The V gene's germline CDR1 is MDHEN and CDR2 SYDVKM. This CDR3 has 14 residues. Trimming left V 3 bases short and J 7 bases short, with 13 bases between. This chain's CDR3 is CASSFGTSRQPQHF. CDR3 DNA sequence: TGTGCCAGCAGTTTCGGGACATCGAGGCAGCCCCAGCATTTT.

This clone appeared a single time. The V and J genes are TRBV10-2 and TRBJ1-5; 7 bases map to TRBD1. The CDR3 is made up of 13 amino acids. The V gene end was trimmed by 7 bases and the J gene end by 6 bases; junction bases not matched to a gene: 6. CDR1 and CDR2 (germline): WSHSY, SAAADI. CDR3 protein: CASNDRAAQPQHF. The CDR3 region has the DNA TGCGCCAGCAACGACAGGGCGGCTCAGCCCCAGCATTTT.

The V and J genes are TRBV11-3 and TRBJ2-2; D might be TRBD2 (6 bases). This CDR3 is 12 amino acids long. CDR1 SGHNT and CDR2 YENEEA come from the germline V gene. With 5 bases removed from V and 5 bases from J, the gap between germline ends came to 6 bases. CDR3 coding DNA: TGTGCCAGCAGCGCGGGGACCGGGGAGCTGTTTTTT. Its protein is CASSAGTGELFF.

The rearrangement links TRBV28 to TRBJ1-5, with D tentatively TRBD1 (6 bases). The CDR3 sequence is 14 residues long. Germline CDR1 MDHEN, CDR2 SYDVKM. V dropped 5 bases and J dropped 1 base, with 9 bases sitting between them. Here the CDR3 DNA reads TGTGCCAGCAGTACCACAGGGAGCAATCAGCCCCAGCATTTT. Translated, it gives CASSTTGSNQPQHF.

The CDR3 protein is CASSRGGASNEKLFF. In DNA, the CDR3 is TGTGCCAGCAGCCGGGGAGGGGCGTCTAATGAAAAACTGTTTTTT. The chain links TRBV7-2 to TRBJ1-4; D possibly corresponds to TRBD1 (5 bases). This CDR3 spans 15 amino acids. Germline V CDR1 and CDR2: SGHTA, FQGNSA. With 5 bases removed from V and 3 bases from J, the gap between germline ends came to 13 bases.

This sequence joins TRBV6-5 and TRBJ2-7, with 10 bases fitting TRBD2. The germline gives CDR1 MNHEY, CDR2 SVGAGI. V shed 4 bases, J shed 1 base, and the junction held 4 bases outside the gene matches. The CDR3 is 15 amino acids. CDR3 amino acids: CASSLSGRGSYEQYF. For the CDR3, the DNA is TGTGCCAGCAGTTTAAGCGGGAGGGGGTCCTACGAGCAGTACTTC.

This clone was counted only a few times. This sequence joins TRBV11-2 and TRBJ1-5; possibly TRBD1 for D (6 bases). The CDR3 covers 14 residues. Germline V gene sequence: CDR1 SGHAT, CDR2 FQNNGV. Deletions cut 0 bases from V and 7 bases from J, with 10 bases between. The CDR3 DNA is TGTGCCAGCAGCTTAGATCCAGGGGACCAGCCCCAGCATTTT. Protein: CASSLDPGDQPQHF.

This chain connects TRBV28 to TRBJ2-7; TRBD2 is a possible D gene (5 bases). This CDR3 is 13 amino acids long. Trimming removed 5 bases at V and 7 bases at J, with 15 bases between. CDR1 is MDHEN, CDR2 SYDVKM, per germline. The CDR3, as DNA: TGTGCCAGCAGTCACGGGCCTTCGGGGGAGCAGTACTTC. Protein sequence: CASSHGPSGEQYF.

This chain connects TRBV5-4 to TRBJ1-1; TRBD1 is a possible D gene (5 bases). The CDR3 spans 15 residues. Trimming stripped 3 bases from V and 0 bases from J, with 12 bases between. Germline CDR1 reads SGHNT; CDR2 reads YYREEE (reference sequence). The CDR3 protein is CASSSMTVMNTEAFF. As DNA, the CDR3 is TGTGCCAGCAGCTCAATGACAGTCATGAACACTGAAGCTTTCTTT.

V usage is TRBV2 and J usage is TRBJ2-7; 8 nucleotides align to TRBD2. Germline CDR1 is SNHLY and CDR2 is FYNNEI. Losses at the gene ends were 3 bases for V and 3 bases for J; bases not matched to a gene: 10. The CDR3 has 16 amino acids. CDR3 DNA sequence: TGTGCCAGCAGTGACCGATCGACTAGCGCAAACTACGAGCAGTACTTC. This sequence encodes CASSDRSTSANYEQYF.

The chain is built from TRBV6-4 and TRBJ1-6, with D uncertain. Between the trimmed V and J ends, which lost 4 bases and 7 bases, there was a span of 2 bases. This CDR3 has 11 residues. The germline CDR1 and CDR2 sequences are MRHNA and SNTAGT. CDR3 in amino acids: CASSANSPLHF. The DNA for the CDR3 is TGTGCCAGCAGTGCAAATTCACCCCTCCACTTT.

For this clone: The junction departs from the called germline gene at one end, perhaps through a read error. CDR3 sequence (DNA): TGTTCCAGCAGCTTAGGGCAGGGTAACACTGAAGCTTTCTTT. Its protein is CSSSLGQGNTEAFF. This chain connects TRBV7-9 to TRBJ1-1, with a possible D match to TRBD1 (5 bases). The CDR3 totals 14 residues. CDR1 and CDR2 (germline): SEHNR, FQNEAQ (reference sequence).

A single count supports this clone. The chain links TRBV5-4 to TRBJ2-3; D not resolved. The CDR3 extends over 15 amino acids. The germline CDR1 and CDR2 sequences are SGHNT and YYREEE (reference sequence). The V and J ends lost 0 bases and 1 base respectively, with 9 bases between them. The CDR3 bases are TGTGCCAGCAGCTTGGGCCACCCGGGCACAGATACGCAGTATTTT. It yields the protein CASSLGHPGTDTQYF.

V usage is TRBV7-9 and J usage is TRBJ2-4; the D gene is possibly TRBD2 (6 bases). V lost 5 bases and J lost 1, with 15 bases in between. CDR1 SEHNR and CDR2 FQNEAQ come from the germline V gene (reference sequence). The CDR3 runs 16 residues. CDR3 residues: CASSLATGVAKNIQYF. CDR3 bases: TGTGCCAGCAGCCTGGCGACGGGGGTGGCCAAAAACATTCAGTACTTC.

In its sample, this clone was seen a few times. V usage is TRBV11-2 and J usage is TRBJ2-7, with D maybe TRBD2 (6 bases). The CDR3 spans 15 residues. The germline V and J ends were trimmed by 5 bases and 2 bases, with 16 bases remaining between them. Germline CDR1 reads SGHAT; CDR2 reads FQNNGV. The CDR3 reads CASSPRGGRTYEQYF. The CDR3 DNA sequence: TGTGCCAGCAGCCCCCGTGGAGGGAGAACCTACGAGCAGTACTTC.

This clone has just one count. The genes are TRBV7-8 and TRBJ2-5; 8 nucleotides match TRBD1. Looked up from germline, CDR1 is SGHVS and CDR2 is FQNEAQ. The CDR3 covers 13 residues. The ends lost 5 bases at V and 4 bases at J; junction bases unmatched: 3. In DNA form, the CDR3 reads TGTGCCAGCAGCGACAGGGGACCAGAGACCCAGTACTTC. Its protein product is CASSDRGPETQYF.